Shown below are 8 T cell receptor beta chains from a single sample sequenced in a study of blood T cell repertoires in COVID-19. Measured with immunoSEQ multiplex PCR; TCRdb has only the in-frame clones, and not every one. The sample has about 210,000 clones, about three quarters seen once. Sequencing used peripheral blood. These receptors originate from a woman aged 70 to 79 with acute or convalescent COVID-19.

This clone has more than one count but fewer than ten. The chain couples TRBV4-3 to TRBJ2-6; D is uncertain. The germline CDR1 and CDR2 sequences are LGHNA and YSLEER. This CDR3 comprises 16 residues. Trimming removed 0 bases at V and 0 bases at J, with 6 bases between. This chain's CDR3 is CASSQDRYSGANVLTF. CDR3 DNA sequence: TGCGCCAGCAGCCAAGATCGGTACTCTGGGGCCAACGTCCTGACTTTC.

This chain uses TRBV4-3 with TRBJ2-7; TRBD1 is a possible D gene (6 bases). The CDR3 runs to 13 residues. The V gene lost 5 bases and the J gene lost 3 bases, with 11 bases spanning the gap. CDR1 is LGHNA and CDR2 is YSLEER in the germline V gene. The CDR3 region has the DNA TGCGCCAGCAGCGGACAGTTGCTCTACGAGCAGTACTTC. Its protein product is CASSGQLLYEQYF.

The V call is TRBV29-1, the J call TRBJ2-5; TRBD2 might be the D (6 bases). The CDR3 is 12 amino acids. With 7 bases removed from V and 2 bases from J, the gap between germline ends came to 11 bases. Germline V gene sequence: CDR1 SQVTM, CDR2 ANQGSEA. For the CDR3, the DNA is TGCAGCGGGAGGAGGGGACAAGAGACCCAGTACTTC. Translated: CSGRRGQETQYF.

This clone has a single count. The CDR3 nucleotides read TGTGCCAGCAGTGCCCCAAGTGGGGGGTGGCGAGCTTTCTTT. Amino acids: CASSAPSGGWRAFF. The chain has TRBV25-1 and TRBJ1-1; D may be TRBD1 (5 bases). The CDR3 extends over 14 amino acids. Germline assignment: CDR1 MGHDK and CDR2 SYGVNS. Trimming took 4 bases from V and 10 from J, leaving 19 bases between them.

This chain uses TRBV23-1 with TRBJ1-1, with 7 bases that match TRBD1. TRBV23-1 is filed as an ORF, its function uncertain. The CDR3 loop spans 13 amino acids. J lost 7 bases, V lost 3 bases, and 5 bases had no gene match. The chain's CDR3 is CASSQSDRVEAFF. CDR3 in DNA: TGCGCCAGCAGTCAGTCCGACAGGGTTGAAGCTTTCTTT.

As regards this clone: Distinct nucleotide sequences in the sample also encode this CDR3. CDR3 residues: CASSLGQGSGEQYV. CDR3 bases: TGCGCCAGCAGCTTGGGACAGGGCTCGGGCGAGCAGTACGTC. The rearrangement joins TRBV5-1 to TRBJ2-7, with 7 bases aligning to TRBD1. The CDR3 extends over 14 amino acids. V was pared by 0 bases and J by 6 bases, with 6 bases of the junction left unmatched. Germline loops: CDR1 SGHRS, CDR2 YFSETQ.

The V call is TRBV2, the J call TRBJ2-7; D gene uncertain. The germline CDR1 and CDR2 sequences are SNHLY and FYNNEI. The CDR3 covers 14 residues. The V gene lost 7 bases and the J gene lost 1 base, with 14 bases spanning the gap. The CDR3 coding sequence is TGTGCCAGCACGGTACAGAACCTTTCCTACGAGCAGTACTTC. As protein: CASTVQNLSYEQYF.

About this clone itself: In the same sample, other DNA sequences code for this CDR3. CDR3 sequence (DNA): TGTGCCACCAGTGACGGACTAGCGGGGGGCTACGAGCAGTACTTC. It yields the protein CATSDGLAGGYEQYF. The chain has TRBV24-1 and TRBJ2-7; TRBD2 matches 14 bases. This CDR3 is 15 amino acids long. The V gene end was trimmed by 4 bases and the J gene end by 3 bases; junction bases not matched to a gene: 1. Germline-derived CDR1 and CDR2 are KGHDR and SFDVKD.